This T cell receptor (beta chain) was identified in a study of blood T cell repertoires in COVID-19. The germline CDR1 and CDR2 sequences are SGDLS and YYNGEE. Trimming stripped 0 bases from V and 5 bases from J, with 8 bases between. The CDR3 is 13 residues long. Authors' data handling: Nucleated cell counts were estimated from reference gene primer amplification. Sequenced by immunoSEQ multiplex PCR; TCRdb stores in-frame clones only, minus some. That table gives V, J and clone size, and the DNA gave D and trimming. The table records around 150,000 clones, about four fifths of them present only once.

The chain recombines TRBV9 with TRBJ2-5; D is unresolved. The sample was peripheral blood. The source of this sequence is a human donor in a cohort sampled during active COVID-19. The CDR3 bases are TGTGCCAGCAGCGTAGGTCCAATTGAGACCCAGTACTTC. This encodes CASSVGPIETQYF. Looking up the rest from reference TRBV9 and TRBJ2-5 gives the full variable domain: DSGVTQTPKHLITATGQRVTLRCSPRSGDLSVYWYQQSLDQGLQFLIQYYNGEERAKGNILERFSAQQFPDLHSELNLSSLELGDSALYFCASSVGPIETQYFGPGTRLLVL.